Here is one TCR beta chain with its context. Its matching antigen is unknown. The CDR3 spans 15 residues. Germline loops: CDR1 LGHNA, CDR2 YSLEER. Trimming removed 4 bases from V and 3 bases from J, with 13 bases in between. This specimen comes from a study of T cells after yellow fever vaccination. Study results and caveats: Contaminating bulk clonotypes could be abundant in FACS-sorted repertoires.

TCRdb used MiXCR to reprocess the 5' RACE reads, holding one entry per CDR3 protein. The sample records some 240,000 distinct CDR3 sequences, about 5% being singletons. This clonotype originated in a man between 18 and 29 years old who received the YFV17D yellow fever vaccine. Sequenced here: CD4+ T cells sorted from PBMCs, sampled on the day of the yellow fever booster vaccination. This chain links TRBV4-3 with TRBJ1-5; D gene uncertain. The CDR3 bases are TGCGCCAGCAGCCCCTCCGAGGGCGACAATCAGCCCCAGCATTTT. This codes for CASSPSEGDNQPQHF.